The TCR beta chain described here comes from a study of T-cell reconstitution after alpha-beta-depleted transplantation in children. Unique molecular identifiers were used to barcode this TCRbeta library. Using its own MiXCR run on the PCR reads, TCRdb lists one record per CDR3 protein. The sample lists 500,000 or so distinct CDR3 sequences; 30% to 35% were seen once. V lost 6 bases, J lost 1 base, and 3 bases stayed unmatched. The CDR3 consists of 13 residues. Per germline, CDR1 MNHNS and CDR2 SASEGT. Sequencing was performed on PBMCs from the stem cell graft donor, taken from the stem cell graft. The TCR was taken from a human donor who donated a stem cell graft to a child with aplastic anemia. The chain joins TRBV6-1 to TRBJ2-7; 7 nucleotides match TRBD1. The CDR3 nucleotides are TGTGCCAGCAGACCGGGACAGTCCTACGAGCAGTACTTC. Its translation is CASRPGQSYEQYF.